This section outlines one T cell receptor beta chain sequence together with its context. Its antigen is unknown. Amplification of TCR beta CDR3 regions used RNA as the template. First-round RT-PCR targeting the TCR CDR3 was performed with the HTBI primer set. MiXCR, run by TCRdb on the multiplex PCR reads, gives a single entry per CDR3 protein. The sample lists hundreds of thousands of distinct CDR3 sequences, approximately 42% occurring once. The study excluded patients with uncontrolled infection, other autoimmune disease, pregnancy or lactation. The entry originates in a study of T cells in Graves' hyperthyroidism and ophthalmopathy. Study-level findings and limits: Ophthalmopathy cases were set apart from stable hyperthyroidism by a 13 V-J model. Most thyroid clonotypes that were expanded above 0.001 also turned up in blood.

Sequenced: peripheral blood or thyroid tissue (not recorded which). This receptor was identified in an adult man with Graves' disease, either hyperthyroidism or ophthalmopathy (not recorded which).

CDR3 loop: CASSYTTYEQYF. CDR3 coding DNA: TGTGCCAGCAGTTATACCACCTACGAGCAGTACTTC. The chain joins TRBV6-5 to TRBJ2-7; D is uncertain. Germline CDR1 is MNHEY and CDR2 is SVGAGI. This CDR3 spans 12 amino acids. V was shortened by 3 bases and J by 2 bases, with 5 bases between the two germline ends.